What follows are 14 T cell receptor beta chains derived from one specimen sequenced in a study of blood T cell repertoires in COVID-19. Profiled with immunoSEQ multiplex PCR; TCRdb holds only in-frame clones, not every one. The sample has around 100,000 clones, 90% seen once. The sequenced sample was peripheral blood. The receptors were gathered from a man aged 50 to 60 with acute or convalescent COVID-19.

The gene calls are TRBV25-1 and TRBJ1-5; D unresolved. This CDR3 has 12 residues. The germline V gene has CDR1 MGHDK and CDR2 SYGVNS. V was shortened by 9 bases and J by 2 bases, with 8 bases between the two germline ends. The CDR3 DNA is TGTGCCAGTAGAGTGGGCAATCAGCCCCAGCATTTT. Residues: CASRVGNQPQHF.

The V gene is TRBV5-1, the J gene TRBJ2-1; 16 nucleotides agree with TRBD2. V shed 4 bases, J shed 8 bases, and the junction held 6 bases outside the gene matches. Per germline, CDR1 SGHRS and CDR2 YFSETQ. This CDR3 region has 16 residues. DNA for the CDR3: TGCGCCAGCAGCCAGGCGGGACTAGCGGGAGGGGATGAGCAGTTCTTC. Amino acids: CASSQAGLAGGDEQFF. The complete variable domain, with remaining parts taken from reference TRBV5-1 and TRBJ2-1, reads KAGVTQTPRYLIKTRGQQVTLSCSPISGHRSVSWYQQTPGQGLQFLFEYFSETQRNKGNFPGRFSGRQFSNSRSEMNVSTLELGDSALYLCASSQAGLAGGDEQFFGPGTRLTVL.

The chain recombines TRBV5-1 with TRBJ2-1, with TRBD2 matching over 7 bases. The CDR3 spans 13 residues. Trimming removed 3 bases from V and 8 bases from J; junction bases left unmatched: 5. Germline CDR1 is SGHRS and CDR2 is YFSETQ. CDR3 residues: CASSYQLAYEQFF. In nucleotides, the CDR3 is TGCGCCAGCAGCTATCAACTAGCGTATGAGCAGTTCTTC.

CDR3 loop: CAWTQIGHYGYTF. CDR3 DNA sequence: TGTGCCTGGACCCAAATTGGACATTATGGCTACACCTTC. The gene calls are TRBV30 and TRBJ1-2; possible D gene TRBD1, 5 bases. There are 13 residues in the CDR3. Trimming removed 4 bases at V and 5 bases at J, with 14 bases between. Germline V gene lookup returns CDR1 GTSNPN and CDR2 SVGIG (reference sequence).

The chain uses TRBV10-2 and TRBJ1-5; 8 positions agree with TRBD1. CDR1 and CDR2 from the germline V gene are WSHSY and SAAADI. The CDR3 is made up of 15 amino acids. The junction had 8 bases not matched to a gene; V was cut back by 6 bases and J by 4 bases. Written as DNA, the CDR3 is TGCGCCAGCAGAAGTACAGGGGGACGAAATCAGCCCCAGCATTTT. Translating it yields CASRSTGGRNQPQHF.

This chain uses TRBV19 with TRBJ1-5, with TRBD1 identical over 9 bases. After removal of 6 bases from V and 6 bases from J, the junction contained 6 bases not matched to a gene. The CDR3 is 14 residues long. Looked up from germline, CDR1 is LNHDA and CDR2 is SQIVND (reference sequence). The CDR3 sequence is CASRKGTGIQPQHF. DNA of the CDR3: TGTGCCAGTAGAAAAGGGACAGGGATTCAGCCCCAGCATTTT.

V gene TRBV10-3 combines with J gene TRBJ2-3; TRBD2 matches 8 bases. There are 15 residues in the CDR3. Germline CDR1 reads ENHRY; CDR2 reads SYGVKD. V was pared by 4 bases and J by 0 bases, with 3 bases of the junction left unmatched. CDR3 coding DNA: TGTGCCATCAGTGCCTCTAGCGGGAGCACAGATACGCAGTATTTT. Its protein product is CAISASSGSTDTQYF.

This chain uses TRBV6-1 with TRBJ1-5; D gene ambiguous. The CDR3 contains 15 residues. Trimming shortened V by 2 bases and J by 6 bases, and 14 bases separated the two germline ends. The germline gives CDR1 MNHNS, CDR2 SASEGT. The CDR3 DNA is TGTGCCAGCAGTGAAAGCATCGGAAGGAGTCAGCCCCAGCATTTT. Protein product: CASSESIGRSQPQHF.

CDR3 protein: CASSARTSGKTDTQYF. The CDR3 DNA reads TGTGCCAGCAGCGCCAGGACTAGCGGGAAGACAGATACGCAGTATTTT. J is TRBJ2-3 and V is TRBV9; 12 positions match TRBD2. CDR1 and CDR2 from the germline V gene are SGDLS and YYNGEE. Trimming took 3 bases from V and 3 from J; bases not matched to a gene: 5. CDR3 length: 16 residues.

V and J are TRBV3-1 (or the pseudogene TRBV3-2) and TRBJ2-7, with 12 bases identical to TRBD2. Trimming at V came to 4 bases and at J to 2 bases, leaving 3 bases not matched to a gene. The CDR3 consists of 15 residues. Looked up from germline, CDR1 is LGHDT and CDR2 is YNNKEL (reference sequence). The chain's CDR3 is CASSPGLAGTYEQYF. The CDR3 DNA is TGTGCCAGCAGCCCGGGACTAGCGGGTACCTACGAGCAGTACTTC.

The chain joins TRBV6-2 or TRBV6-3 to TRBJ1-5; D gene unclear. CDR1 and CDR2 (germline): MNHEY, SVGEGT. This CDR3 comprises 13 residues. Trimming took off 0 bases at V and 6 bases at J, with 6 bases between the two ends. The CDR3 is CASSYSSAQPQHF. As DNA, the CDR3 is TGTGCCAGCAGTTACTCCAGTGCTCAGCCCCAGCATTTT.

V is TRBV7-2 and J is TRBJ1-2; 11 nucleotides agree with TRBD1. V was pared by 4 bases and J by 7 bases, with 11 bases of the junction left unmatched. There are 16 residues in the CDR3. Germline assignment: CDR1 SGHTA and CDR2 FQGNSA. Here the CDR3 DNA reads TGTGCCAGCAGCTCCCGGACAGGGGGCAACTCGGCTGGCTACACCTTC. Its protein product is CASSSRTGGNSAGYTF.

This clone showed up just once. The V and J genes are TRBV11-2 and TRBJ1-1; D unresolved. CDR1 is SGHAT, CDR2 FQNNGV, per germline. V shed 4 bases and J shed 4 bases, with 16 bases lying between them. The CDR3 is made up of 15 amino acids. In DNA form, the CDR3 reads TGTGCCAGCAGCTCCTTGGGTGCGTGGAGCACTGAAGCTTTCTTT. Protein product: CASSSLGAWSTEAFF.

The chain has TRBV6-2 or TRBV6-3 and TRBJ1-2, with D unresolved. The CDR3 covers 12 residues. Looked up from germline, CDR1 is MNHEY and CDR2 is SVGEGT. The ends were cut back, 5 bases at V and 6 bases at J, with 10 bases in the middle. This CDR3 is CASSGAIDGYTF. The CDR3 DNA reads as TGTGCCAGCAGTGGAGCAATCGATGGCTACACCTTC.